A single sample gave rise to the 8 T cell receptor beta chains below, sequenced in a study of OX40 agonist ivuxolimab in advanced cancers. Generated by immunoSEQ multiplex PCR, the TCRdb table keeps only in-frame clones and is missing some. Of 70,000 or so clones in the sample, approximately 92% were seen once. The material was CD4+ or CD8+ T cells sorted from blood, obtained in a trial of the OX40 agonist ivuxolimab. These receptors all come from an adult with an advanced solid tumor such as melanoma, head and neck, liver or kidney cancer.

Turning to this clone: The junction departs from germline at one end; a sequencing error may be responsible. V gene TRBV7-7 combines with J gene TRBJ2-7; D might be TRBD1 (6 bases). The CDR3 extends over 13 amino acids. Per germline, CDR1 SSHAT and CDR2 FNYEAQ (reference sequence). Written as DNA, the CDR3 is TGTGCTAGCAGCTTAGTACTTAGACAGGACCCAGACTTC. Translated, it gives CASSLVLRQDPDF.

J is TRBJ2-2 and V is TRBV5-6, with D possibly TRBD1 on 5 matching bases. The germline V and J ends were trimmed by 0 bases and 0 bases, with 9 bases remaining between them. Germline V CDR1 and CDR2: SGHDT, YYEEEE. This CDR3 has 16 amino acids. CDR3 nucleotides: TGTGCCAGCAGCTTGGACAGGATTACGAACACCGGGGAGCTGTTTTTT. This encodes CASSLDRITNTGELFF.

With respect to this clone: Other DNA sequences from this sample encode an identical CDR3 as well. V usage is TRBV9 and J usage is TRBJ1-1; a possible D gene is TRBD1 (5 bases). The germline CDR1 and CDR2 sequences are SGDLS and YYNGEE. V was shortened by 0 bases and J by 4 bases, with 7 bases between the two germline ends. The length of the CDR3 is 13 residues. CDR3 in amino acids: CASSVGGRTEAFF. CDR3 coding DNA: TGTGCCAGCAGCGTAGGGGGCCGCACTGAAGCTTTCTTT. Variable domain in full (rest from reference TRBV9 and TRBJ1-1): DSGVTQTPKHLITATGQRVTLRCSPRSGDLSVYWYQQSLDQGLQFLIQYYNGEERAKGNILERFSAQQFPDLHSELNLSSLELGDSALYFCASSVGGRTEAFFGQGTRLTVV.

V and J are TRBV27 and TRBJ2-3; unclear D gene. Trimming shortened V by 0 bases and J by 2 bases, and 3 bases separated the two germline ends. The CDR3 sequence is 13 residues long. Germline-derived CDR1 and CDR2 are MNHEY and SMNVEV (reference sequence). The CDR3 nucleotides are TGTGCCAGCAGTTTATCTGTCACAGATACGCAGTATTTT. This gives the protein CASSLSVTDTQYF.

The chain carries TRBV19 and TRBJ2-3; possible D gene TRBD1, 6 bases. The CDR3 covers 15 residues. The ends were cut back, 6 bases at V and 5 bases at J, with 18 bases in the middle. Per the germline V gene, CDR1 is LNHDA and CDR2 is SQIVND (reference sequence). The CDR3: CASRAGTRGRDTQYF. The CDR3 DNA is TGTGCCAGTAGGGCCGGGACAAGGGGACGAGATACGCAGTATTTT.

The rearrangement links TRBV5-1 to TRBJ2-3; D is possibly TRBD2 (6 bases). V shed 4 bases and J shed 2 bases, with 11 bases lying between them. CDR1 SGHRS and CDR2 YFSETQ come from the germline V gene. The CDR3 totals 14 residues. CDR3 sequence: CASSDSGPTDTQYF. In nucleotides, the CDR3 is TGCGCCAGCAGCGATAGCGGACCCACAGATACGCAGTATTTT.

The chain combines TRBV27 with TRBJ2-7, with D uncertain. V was trimmed by 0 bases and J by 3 bases, leaving 9 bases between them. Germline lookup yields CDR1 MNHEY and CDR2 SMNVEV (reference sequence). CDR3 size: 14 residues. The CDR3 DNA reads as TGTGCCAGCAGTTTATCTGGCAACAACTACGAGCAGTACTTC. This translates into CASSLSGNNYEQYF.

The rearrangement uses TRBV10-3 and TRBJ2-5; 7 bases match TRBD1. The CDR3 covers 13 residues. CDR1 is ENHRY and CDR2 is SYGVKD in the germline V gene. J lost 3 bases, V lost 8 bases, and 6 bases had no gene match. The CDR3: CAIATGDEETQYF. The CDR3 DNA reads TGTGCCATCGCCACAGGGGATGAAGAGACCCAGTACTTC.